Given below is one T cell receptor beta chain in context. Its antigen is still unknown. The source of the sample is a study of synovial regulatory T cells in juvenile arthritis (dated by TCRdb to the mid-2010s). For context, the study as a whole: Of the sequenced patients, about six received methotrexate, one received methotrexate plus infliximab, a few were therapy-naive, and one had no treatment information. The study compared TCRbeta CDR3 repertoires of blood iaTreg cells, other blood Treg cells and synovial fluid Treg cells from matched patient samples. Although effector T cell subsets in the cohort were also sequenced for comparisons, the Treg dataset on its own covers only blood and synovial fluid Treg cells. TCR repertoire comparisons included Treg and Teff subsets from about eleven JIA patients with active disease. The research as a whole found: Synovial Treg cells shared more CDR3 sequences with iaTreg cells than with other blood Treg cells, and Chao-Jaccard similarity confirmed that synovial Treg cells were more closely related to iaTreg cells. Lower TCR diversity was observed in blood iaTreg cells than in other blood Treg cells, consistent with antigen-driven expansion. Across patients, iaTreg TCR repertoires were largely private and overlapped partially with synovial Teff repertoires and blood CPL repertoires.

Library prep was done by the immunoSEQ multiplex PCR assay. Adaptive Biotechnologies carried out the TCRbeta CDR3 sequencing. Per the source publication's procedure: Repertoire similarity was assessed using the Chao-modified Jaccard index and the median clonotype overlap from 200 random subsamples at equal sample size. Similarity analyses used either productive nucleotide sequences or in silico-translated amino acid sequences. Repertoires were compared using hierarchical clustering with single linkage and t-SNE, both based on Chao-modified Jaccard distances. Repertoire diversity was measured with the Renyi index after sample size normalisation across a range of alpha values. The clones in this table, taken by TCRdb from immuneACCESS, are in-frame only. Not every clone is retained; where verified, under half of the shortfall comes from an unresolved V gene, and the cause of the rest is unknown. V, J and clone size are those of that table, while D and trimming were read from the DNA. This sample's table contains several thousand clones. Around 1.7% of the sample lies in the top ten.

From the cysteine up to the phenylalanine, the CDR3 has a length of 17 residues. The DNA is unrecorded. From the germline V gene (reference sequence), CDR1 is LNHDA and CDR2 is SQIVND. TCR repertoires were obtained from some eleven juvenile idiopathic arthritis patients with active disease who had not reached inactive disease, of whom 3 were polyarticular and 8 were oligoarticular. A median age of around 11 years (range roughly 2.1-22.9) and a median disease duration of around seven years (range 0.2-19.1) were recorded for the TCR-sequenced patients. Samples for TCR repertoire analysis were collected at two centres in Italy. Peripheral blood mononuclear cells were isolated by Histopaque-1077 density gradient and cryopreserved in roughly 90% FCS with roughly 10% DMSO.

Sequences were obtained from Treg cells from blood. The intended sense of this specimen's cell subset or site label: remaining (HLA-DR-negative) circulating blood Treg cells. The sequence was obtained from a donor younger than 30 with juvenile idiopathic arthritis. The chain is assembled from TRBV19 and TRBJ1-5; the TCRdb call, TRBD1, lacks DNA for checking. The encoded CDR3 is CASSIRGTGKEIQPQHF.